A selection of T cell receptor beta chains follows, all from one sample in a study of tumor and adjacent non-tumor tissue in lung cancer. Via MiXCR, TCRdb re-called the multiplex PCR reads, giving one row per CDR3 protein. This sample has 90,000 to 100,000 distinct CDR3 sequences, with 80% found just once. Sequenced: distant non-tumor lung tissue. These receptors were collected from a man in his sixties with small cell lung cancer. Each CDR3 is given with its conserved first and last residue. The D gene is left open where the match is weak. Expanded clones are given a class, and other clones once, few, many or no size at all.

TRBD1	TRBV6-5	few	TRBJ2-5	CASRPGQGHTLRDTQYF	TGTGCCAGCAGACCGGGACAGGGACATACATTGAGGGATACCCAATACTTC
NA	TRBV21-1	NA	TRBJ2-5	CASSKYIRTGYQETQYF	TGTGCCAGCAGCAAATATATACGGACTGGATATCAAGAAACCCAGTACTTC
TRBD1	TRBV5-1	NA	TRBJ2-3	CISSYLTGDTDTQYF	TGCATCAGCAGCTACCTGACAGGGGACACAGATACGCAGTATTTT
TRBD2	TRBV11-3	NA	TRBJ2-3	CACCQREEWDTQYF	TGTGCCTGCTGTCAGCGGGAGGAGTGGGATACGCAATATTTT
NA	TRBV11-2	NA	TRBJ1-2	CTISLESGHYGYTF	TGTACCATCAGCTTGGAGTCCGGTCACTATGGCTACACTTTC
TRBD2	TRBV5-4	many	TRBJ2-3	CASSLGGAGSTDTQYF	TGTGCCAGCAGCTTGGGGGGAGCGGGAAGCACAGATACGCAGTATTTT
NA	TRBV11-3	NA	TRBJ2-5	CVSSSASNRFRTLYF	TGTGTTAGCAGCTCCGCGAGCAATCGCTTCAGGACCCTGTACTTC
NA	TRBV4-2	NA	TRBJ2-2	CASKLVGDDDGELFF	TGTGCCAGCAAACTAGTGGGAGATGATGACGGGGAGTTGTTTTTT
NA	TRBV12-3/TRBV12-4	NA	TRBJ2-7	CASAVRGGHYEQYF	TGTGCCAGCGCGGTTAGGGGGGGTCACTATGAGCAGTACTTC
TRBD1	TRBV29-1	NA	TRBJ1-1	CSVRKGAPEAFF	TGCAGCGTACGGAAGGGGGCCCCTGAAGCTTTCTTT
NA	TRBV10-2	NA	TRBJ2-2	CASRGGELVNTGELFF	TGCGCCAGTCGTGGAGGGGAATTAGTGAACACCGGGGAGCTGTTTTTT
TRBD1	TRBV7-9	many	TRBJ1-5	CASSQGTGGVNQPQHF	TGTGCCAGCAGCCAAGGGACAGGGGGTGTAAATCAGCCCCAGCATTTT
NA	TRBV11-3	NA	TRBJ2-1	CASSTRGMDNEQFF	TGTGCCAGCAGCACCCGCGGAATGGACAATGAGCAGTTCTTC
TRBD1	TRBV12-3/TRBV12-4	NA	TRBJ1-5	CARSLDSGTGNQPQHF	TGTGCCAGGAGTTTAGATTCCGGGACAGGGAATCAGCCTCAGCATTTT
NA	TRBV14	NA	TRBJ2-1	CASSQGRSSYNEQFF	TGTGCCAGCAGCCAAGGACGTAGCTCCTACAATGAGCAGTTCTTC
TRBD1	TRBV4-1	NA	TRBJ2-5	CASSQGWGQGETQNF	TGCGCCAGCAGCCAAGGGTGGGGGCAGGGGGAGACCCAGAACTTC
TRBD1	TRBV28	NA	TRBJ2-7	CARGTGTGAYKQYF	TGTGCCAGAGGAACCGGGACAGGGGCCTACAAGCAGTACTTC
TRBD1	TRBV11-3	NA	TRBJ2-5	CASSPNRTGCETQYF	TGTGCCAGCAGCCCGAACCGGACAGGGTGCGAGACCCAGTACTTC
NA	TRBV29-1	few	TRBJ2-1	CSASGMAYNEQFF	TGCAGTGCTTCCGGGATGGCTTACAATGAGCAGTTCTTC
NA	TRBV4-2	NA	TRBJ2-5	CASSQASGSNIGGETQYF	TGTGCCAGCAGCCAAGCCAGTGGGAGTAACATTGGGGGGGAGACCCAGTACTTC
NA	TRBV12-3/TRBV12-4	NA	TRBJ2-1	CTSSQAESEQFF	TGTACCAGCTCCCAGGCCGAAAGTGAGCAGTTCTTC
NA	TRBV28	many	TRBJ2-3	CATTLSGTDTQYF	TGTGCCACAACCCTCTCGGGGACAGATACGCAGTATTTT